This T cell receptor beta chain was observed in a study of memory CD4+ T cells and cytomegalovirus serostatus. The repertoire was sequenced with immunoSEQ multiplex PCR; TCRdb's copy has only in-frame clones and lacks some. The sample yields tens of thousands of clones, approximately 74% seen once. Per the germline V gene, CDR1 is SGHNT and CDR2 is YYREEE (reference sequence). This CDR3 contains 12 residues. The V and J ends lost 4 bases and 5 bases respectively, with 6 bases between them. Single viable CD3+CD4+CD8-CD45RO+ cells were sorted as the memory CD4+ T cells. The specimen sequenced was memory CD4+ T cells from blood. This receptor was obtained from an adult in good health and CMV-seropositive. The chain uses TRBV5-4 and TRBJ2-2; D might be TRBD2 (5 bases). The DNA of the CDR3 is TGTGCCAGCAGCCGGGGAACCGGGGAGCTGTTTTTT. It encodes CASSRGTGELFF.